This TCR beta chain was obtained from a study of shared clonotypes between healthy human individuals. CD45RO-negative, CCR7-positively selected cells formed the naive CD8 fraction, excluding terminally differentiated effector memory CD45RA+ cells. The CDR3 runs to 19 residues. V was pared by 4 bases and J by 7 bases, with 14 bases of the junction left unmatched. From germline, CDR1 is SGHAT and CDR2 FQNNGV. TCRdb's copy holds only in-frame clones and misses some; the assay was immunoSEQ multiplex PCR. This sample yields fewer than 850,000 clones, of which about 96% are seen a single time; less than 0.25% belongs to the top ten.

The sample comprised naive CD8+ T cells sorted from blood. This receptor was obtained from a man aged 25 to 40 in good health. The chain couples TRBV11-2 to TRBJ2-2; TRBD2 aligns across 14 bases. The CDR3 loop reads CASSSPPGTSGSVHGELFF. For the CDR3, the DNA is TGTGCCAGCAGCTCCCCCCCCGGGACTAGCGGGAGTGTCCACGGGGAGCTGTTTTTT.